The clone carrying this TCR beta chain has a handful of counts. Its antigen is unknown. The data belong to a study of blood T cells in healthy people across ages. Using a J-beta primer mix together with a sample-barcoded 5' primer, a second PCR was run for 7 to 11 cycles. TCRdb analysed the 5' RACE reads with MiXCR anew, one entry per CDR3 protein. The sample records a few hundred thousand distinct CDR3 sequences, 25% to 30% being singletons. Healthy individuals of Caucasian origin from Russia, aged about 6 to 100, served as donors. Study-level results: TCR beta diversity, measured per million T cells, fell in a roughly linear way with age.

V was clipped by 6 bases and J by 4 bases, with 15 bases between them. The germline gives CDR1 MNHEY, CDR2 SVGAGI. This CDR3 comprises 14 residues. The receptor comes from a woman in her 70s in good health. The chain is built from TRBV6-5 and TRBJ1-2, with TRBD1 as a possible D gene (5 bases). Sequenced material: blood. The CDR3 sequence is CASRLTDYSYGYTF. The CDR3, as DNA: TGTGCCAGCAGACTGACAGACTATTCCTATGGCTACACCTTC.